The present entry profiles one TCR beta chain with its context. The data were taken from a study of shared T cell receptors in the human thymus. This CDR3 has 19 amino acids. Unmatched junction bases numbered 11, after V lost 3 bases and J lost 4 bases. Germline V lookup: CDR1 LGHNA, CDR2 YNFKEQ. TCRdb keeps only in-frame clones here, not all; method: immunoSEQ multiplex PCR. This table has about 380,000 clones, around 95% appearing once. Sequencing was performed on thymocytes. The chain couples TRBV4-2 to TRBJ2-1, with 14 positions matching TRBD2. This sequence originates from a human donor. Written as DNA, the CDR3 is TGTGCCAGCAGCCAGTACCTGACTAGCGGGAGGGCCTTATACAATGAGCAGTTCTTC. Protein sequence: CASSQYLTSGRALYNEQFF.